This T cell receptor beta chain was captured by sequencing in a study of CD8 T cells in Susac syndrome. RNA amounts of about 0.5 to 1 ug underwent reverse transcription with random hexamers. TCRdb itself ran the immunoSEQ multiplex PCR reads through MiXCR, one entry per CDR3 protein. The top ten clones hold roughly 0.48% of a sample with around 130,000 distinct CDR3 sequences, around 75% of them seen once. The CDR3 length is 14 residues. V was clipped by 1 base and J by 1 base, with 6 bases between them. Germline CDR1 and CDR2: SGHDT and YYEEEE. Relapsing-remitting disease, either stable or active, was present in the treatment-naive patients who were the multiple sclerosis controls. The CD8+ and CD4+ T cells were isolated magnetically using a negative isolation approach, whereas the TEMRA cells were enriched by FACS.

Material for sequencing was CD8+ T cells from PBMCs. The sequence was obtained from a human donor with multiple sclerosis. The chain recombines TRBV5-6 with TRBJ2-1; D gene ambiguous. CDR3 protein: CASSLIRSYNEQFF. CDR3 DNA sequence: TGTGCCAGCAGCTTGATTCGGTCCTACAATGAGCAGTTCTTC.